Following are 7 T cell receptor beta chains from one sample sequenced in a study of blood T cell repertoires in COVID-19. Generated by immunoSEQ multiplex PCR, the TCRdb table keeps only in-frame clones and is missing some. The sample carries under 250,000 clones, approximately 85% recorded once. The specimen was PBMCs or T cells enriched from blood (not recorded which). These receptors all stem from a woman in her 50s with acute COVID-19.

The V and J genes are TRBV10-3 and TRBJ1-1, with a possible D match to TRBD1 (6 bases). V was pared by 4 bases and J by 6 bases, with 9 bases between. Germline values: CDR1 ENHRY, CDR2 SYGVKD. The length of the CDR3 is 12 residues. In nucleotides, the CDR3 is TGTGCCATCAGTGTGGCAGGGGCTGAAGCTTTCTTT. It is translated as CAISVAGAEAFF.

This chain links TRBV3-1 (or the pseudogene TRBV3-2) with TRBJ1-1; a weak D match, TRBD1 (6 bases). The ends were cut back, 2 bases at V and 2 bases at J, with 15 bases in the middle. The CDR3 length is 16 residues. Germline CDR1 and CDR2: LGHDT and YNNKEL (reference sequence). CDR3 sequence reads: CASSQMPGQPNTEAFF. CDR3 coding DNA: TGTGCCAGCAGCCAAATGCCGGGACAACCTAACACTGAAGCTTTCTTT.

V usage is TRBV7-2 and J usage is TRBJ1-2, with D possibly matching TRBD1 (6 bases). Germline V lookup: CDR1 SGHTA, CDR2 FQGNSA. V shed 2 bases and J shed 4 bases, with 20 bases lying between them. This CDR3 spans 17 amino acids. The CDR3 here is CASSLLLLGRGGYGYTF. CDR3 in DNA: TGTGCCAGCAGCTTATTATTATTGGGCAGGGGTGGCTATGGCTACACCTTC.

CDR3 DNA sequence: TGTGCCAGCTCACCCGCTAAAGCGGCGTCTGGAAACACCATATATTTT. It specifies CASSPAKAASGNTIYF. V usage is TRBV18 and J usage is TRBJ1-3; D remains ambiguous. This CDR3 spans 16 amino acids. V lost 3 bases and J lost 1, with 13 bases in between. Germline V lookup: CDR1 KGHSH, CDR2 LQKENI.

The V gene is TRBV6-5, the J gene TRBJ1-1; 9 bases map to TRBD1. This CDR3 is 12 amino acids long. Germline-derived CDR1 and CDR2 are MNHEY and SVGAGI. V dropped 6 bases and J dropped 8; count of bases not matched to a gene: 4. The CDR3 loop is CASRAGQGEAFF. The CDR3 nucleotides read TGTGCCAGCAGAGCGGGACAGGGAGAAGCTTTCTTT.

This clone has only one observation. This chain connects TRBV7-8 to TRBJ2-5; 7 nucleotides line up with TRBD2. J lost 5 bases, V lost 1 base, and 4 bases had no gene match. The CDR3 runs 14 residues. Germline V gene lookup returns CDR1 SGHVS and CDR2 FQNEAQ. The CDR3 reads CASSLDMGGETQYF. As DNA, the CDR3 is TGTGCCAGCAGCTTAGATATGGGAGGGGAGACCCAGTACTTC.

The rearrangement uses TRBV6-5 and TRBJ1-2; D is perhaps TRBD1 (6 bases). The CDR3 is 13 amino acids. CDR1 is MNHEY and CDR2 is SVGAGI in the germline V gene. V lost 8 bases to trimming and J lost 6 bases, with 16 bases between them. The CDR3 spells CASHRQGSHGYTF. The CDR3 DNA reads TGTGCCAGCCACCGCCAGGGGAGCCATGGCTACACCTTC.